A selection of T cell receptor beta chains follows, all from one sample in a study of Graves' ophthalmopathy and Graves' hyperthyroidism. TCRdb ran MiXCR on the multiplex PCR reads and lists one entry per CDR3 protein. This table holds 360,000 or so distinct CDR3 sequences, around 16% found once. Sequenced sample: peripheral blood. These receptors were taken from a woman younger than 35 with Graves' ophthalmopathy. The CDR3 runs from the conserved cysteine through the conserved F or W. The D gene is left open where the match is weak. Clone size, where shown, is once, few, many, or a class for clones that have expanded.

CDR3 DNA: TGTGCCAGCAGCCCGGGACTCATGACAGTCGACGAGCAGTACTTC; CDR3 protein: CASSPGLMTVDEQYF; D gene: NA; V gene: TRBV12-3/TRBV12-4; clone size: NA; J gene: TRBJ2-7
CDR3 DNA: TGTGCCAGCAGTTACTCGGAAGCGGGACGGAGCCTAGCCTACGAGCAGTACTTC; CDR3 protein: CASSYSEAGRSLAYEQYF; D gene: TRBD2; V gene: TRBV6-2/TRBV6-3; clone size: many; J gene: TRBJ2-7
CDR3 DNA: TGTGCCAGCCTGGGGTTTTGGGGGGACAGCTCCTATAATTCACCCCTCCACTTT; CDR3 protein: CASLGFWGDSSYNSPLHF; D gene: TRBD1; V gene: TRBV6-1; clone size: many; J gene: TRBJ1-6
CDR3 DNA: TGTGCCAGCAGAGACTCGGGGGGCGCGGAGACCCAGTACTTC; CDR3 protein: CASRDSGGAETQYF; D gene: NA; V gene: TRBV12-3/TRBV12-4; clone size: NA; J gene: TRBJ2-5
CDR3 DNA: TGTGCCAGCAGCTTAGGGCCGATTGAAGCTTTCTTT; CDR3 protein: CASSLGPIEAFF; D gene: NA; V gene: TRBV7-2; clone size: many; J gene: TRBJ1-1
CDR3 DNA: TGTGCCTGGATACCCTCCGGCCGGGGGAGAATTACTGAAGCTTTCTTT; CDR3 protein: CAWIPSGRGRITEAFF; D gene: NA; V gene: TRBV30; clone size: many; J gene: TRBJ1-1
CDR3 DNA: TGCAGTGCAGAAGAAGCTTTCTTT; CDR3 protein: CSAEEAFF; D gene: NA; V gene: TRBV20-1; clone size: many; J gene: TRBJ1-1
CDR3 DNA: TGCGCCAGCAGCCCGGGGGTCGGAGGCAGCTACGAGCAGTACTTC; CDR3 protein: CASSPGVGGSYEQYF; D gene: NA; V gene: TRBV5-1; clone size: many; J gene: TRBJ2-7
CDR3 DNA: TGCGCCAGCGGCCCTGGGGGGCTTACAGAGACCCAGTACTTC; CDR3 protein: CASGPGGLTETQYF; D gene: NA; V gene: TRBV5-1; clone size: many; J gene: TRBJ2-5
CDR3 DNA: TGTGCCACCAGCAGAGAACTGAAGACCCAGTACTTC; CDR3 protein: CATSRELKTQYF; D gene: NA; V gene: TRBV15; clone size: many; J gene: TRBJ2-5
CDR3 DNA: TGTGCCAGCTCACCCCAGGAGACGAAGGGTCAGCCCCAGCATTTT; CDR3 protein: CASSPQETKGQPQHF; D gene: NA; V gene: TRBV18; clone size: NA; J gene: TRBJ1-5
CDR3 DNA: TGTGCCAGTACCAACGGGCCAGGCCGGACTGGCTACACCTTC; CDR3 protein: CASTNGPGRTGYTF; D gene: NA; V gene: TRBV19; clone size: many; J gene: TRBJ1-2
CDR3 DNA: TGTGCCAGCAGACCTCAGGGTCCTAGGATGAACACTGAAGCTTTCTTT; CDR3 protein: CASRPQGPRMNTEAFF; D gene: NA; V gene: TRBV6-5; clone size: many; J gene: TRBJ1-1
CDR3 DNA: TGTGCCAGCAGTAGCGGGGCTGGCTATGGCTACACCTTC; CDR3 protein: CASSSGAGYGYTF; D gene: NA; V gene: TRBV2; clone size: many; J gene: TRBJ1-2
CDR3 DNA: TGCGCCAGCAGCCAGCGGGAGAGAAGCAATCAGCCCCAGCATTTT; CDR3 protein: CASSQRERSNQPQHF; D gene: NA; V gene: TRBV4-1; clone size: many; J gene: TRBJ1-5
CDR3 DNA: TGTGCCAGCAGCTTGGAGGGAAAGAACACTGAAGCTTTCTTT; CDR3 protein: CASSLEGKNTEAFF; D gene: NA; V gene: TRBV7-3; clone size: many; J gene: TRBJ1-1
CDR3 DNA: TGTGCCAGCAGTCGACAGGGGTTCTCCCAAGAGACCCAGTACTTC; CDR3 protein: CASSRQGFSQETQYF; D gene: TRBD1; V gene: TRBV27; clone size: many; J gene: TRBJ2-5
CDR3 DNA: TGTGCCAGCAGCGTAGGAGGGGCAGGGGCAGAGACTCAGTACTTC; CDR3 protein: CASSVGGAGAETQYF; D gene: NA; V gene: TRBV9; clone size: many; J gene: TRBJ2-5
CDR3 DNA: TGCGCCAGCAGCCTACAGGGGCCCGGGGCCCAGTACTTC; CDR3 protein: CASSLQGPGAQYF; D gene: TRBD1; V gene: TRBV10-2; clone size: many; J gene: TRBJ2-5
CDR3 DNA: TGCGCCAGCAGCTGGACCTCAGGGAATACCGGGGAGCTGTTTTTT; CDR3 protein: CASSWTSGNTGELFF; D gene: NA; V gene: TRBV5-1; clone size: NA; J gene: TRBJ2-2
CDR3 DNA: TGCAGCGTGGCCCCCAGGTGGGACGAGCAGTACTTC; CDR3 protein: CSVAPRWDEQYF; D gene: NA; V gene: TRBV29-1; clone size: many; J gene: TRBJ2-7
CDR3 DNA: TGTGCCAGCAGCTTACTAGCTCAGGGGGCGAACACTGAAGCTTTCTTT; CDR3 protein: CASSLLAQGANTEAFF; D gene: TRBD1; V gene: TRBV7-3; clone size: many; J gene: TRBJ1-1
CDR3 DNA: TGCGCCAGCAGTGAGTTGTGGGCTGACTATGGCTACACCTTC; CDR3 protein: CASSELWADYGYTF; D gene: NA; V gene: TRBV10-2; clone size: NA; J gene: TRBJ1-2
CDR3 DNA: TGCAGTGCTAGAGTTGGGGCTGAGGGTGAAGCTTTCTTT; CDR3 protein: CSARVGAEGEAFF; D gene: NA; V gene: TRBV20-1; clone size: many; J gene: TRBJ1-1
CDR3 DNA: TGCAGTGCCAAACGCGGGGGAAGTGAAGCTTTCTTT; CDR3 protein: CSAKRGGSEAFF; D gene: NA; V gene: TRBV20-1; clone size: many; J gene: TRBJ1-1
CDR3 DNA: TGTGCCAGCAGCCAAGGGGGAGGGTTGGATGTGAGAGCTTTCTTT; CDR3 protein: CASSQGGGLDVRAFF; D gene: NA; V gene: TRBV4-2; clone size: many; J gene: TRBJ1-1
CDR3 DNA: TGCGCCAGCAGCCAAGAAAGCCACTTGACTACCTCCTACGAGCAGTACTTC; CDR3 protein: CASSQESHLTTSYEQYF; D gene: NA; V gene: TRBV4-1; clone size: few; J gene: TRBJ2-7
CDR3 DNA: TGTGCCAGCAGCTTCAATAACTGGGCCGAGCTCTCTGGGGCCAACGTCCTGACTTTC; CDR3 protein: CASSFNNWAELSGANVLTF; D gene: NA; V gene: TRBV7-2; clone size: many; J gene: TRBJ2-6
CDR3 DNA: TGTGCCAGCAACGAGGACGGGTCCTATGGCTACACCTTC; CDR3 protein: CASNEDGSYGYTF; D gene: NA; V gene: TRBV6-1; clone size: once; J gene: TRBJ1-2
CDR3 DNA: TGTGCCAGCAGCTGGCTACAAACAGGTTACAATGAGCAGTTCTTC; CDR3 protein: CASSWLQTGYNEQFF; D gene: NA; V gene: TRBV6-1; clone size: NA; J gene: TRBJ2-1
CDR3 DNA: TGTGCCAGCAGTTCCTCCCCTTGGGCAAACATTCAGTACTTC; CDR3 protein: CASSSSPWANIQYF; D gene: NA; V gene: TRBV12-3/TRBV12-4; clone size: many; J gene: TRBJ2-4
CDR3 DNA: TGTGCCAGCAGCTCCATTATAGGCCCAAACGAGCAGTACTTC; CDR3 protein: CASSSIIGPNEQYF; D gene: NA; V gene: TRBV11-2; clone size: many; J gene: TRBJ2-7
CDR3 DNA: TGTGCCACCAGTGATAGACAGGAGGAAGCTACTGAAGCTTTCTTT; CDR3 protein: CATSDRQEEATEAFF; D gene: NA; V gene: TRBV24-1; clone size: NA; J gene: TRBJ1-1
CDR3 DNA: TGTGCCAGCAGACATAGGGAGACCGGGGAGCTGTTTTTT; CDR3 protein: CASRHRETGELFF; D gene: NA; V gene: TRBV6-2/TRBV6-3; clone size: many; J gene: TRBJ2-2
CDR3 DNA: TGTGCCACCGGTTTGACAGGGTTGAGGGAGACCCAGTACTTC; CDR3 protein: CATGLTGLRETQYF; D gene: TRBD1; V gene: TRBV10-3; clone size: many; J gene: TRBJ2-5
CDR3 DNA: TGTGCCAGCCTATTGAGGTCGCAAGAGACCCAGTACTTC; CDR3 protein: CASLLRSQETQYF; D gene: NA; V gene: TRBV6-2/TRBV6-3; clone size: many; J gene: TRBJ2-5
CDR3 DNA: TGTGCCAGCAGTTCCGCCGGGACCCAGGCGGTCGGGGACTACACCTTC; CDR3 protein: CASSSAGTQAVGDYTF; D gene: NA; V gene: TRBV28; clone size: many; J gene: TRBJ1-2
CDR3 DNA: TGTGCCAGCAGTTCCCAGACCCAGTACTTC; CDR3 protein: CASSSQTQYF; D gene: NA; V gene: TRBV6-2/TRBV6-3; clone size: many; J gene: TRBJ2-5
CDR3 DNA: TGTGCCAGCAGTTCTCAGGGGGGGAGCGCAGATACGCAGTATTTT; CDR3 protein: CASSSQGGSADTQYF; D gene: NA; V gene: TRBV11-2; clone size: many; J gene: TRBJ2-3
CDR3 DNA: TGTGCCAGCTCAGTCACCGGGACAGGGGGTTCACCCCTCCACTTT; CDR3 protein: CASSVTGTGGSPLHF; D gene: TRBD1; V gene: TRBV18; clone size: many; J gene: TRBJ1-6
CDR3 DNA: TGTGCCAGCAGTTCAGGGTCGCTCCTCCACTTT; CDR3 protein: CASSSGSLLHF; D gene: NA; V gene: TRBV6-9; clone size: once; J gene: TRBJ1-6
CDR3 DNA: TGTGCCAGCAGTTTCCGACCGACAGCTTTGACGCCCCAGCATTTT; CDR3 protein: CASSFRPTALTPQHF; D gene: NA; V gene: TRBV27; clone size: many; J gene: TRBJ1-5
CDR3 DNA: TGTGCCCTCCGGGACAGCTCTAACTATGGCTACACCTTC; CDR3 protein: CALRDSSNYGYTF; D gene: TRBD1; V gene: TRBV28; clone size: many; J gene: TRBJ1-2
CDR3 DNA: TGCAGTGTTGGAGGGGACAGTGGTTTCGGGCAGTACTTC; CDR3 protein: CSVGGDSGFGQYF; D gene: NA; V gene: TRBV20-1; clone size: many; J gene: TRBJ2-7
CDR3 DNA: TGTGCCAGCAGCTTAGCGTATGCGGGCGACTCCTACGAGCAGTACTTC; CDR3 protein: CASSLAYAGDSYEQYF; D gene: NA; V gene: TRBV7-2; clone size: NA; J gene: TRBJ2-7
CDR3 DNA: TGTGCCAGCAGTCTTCTACAGGGGGCGAACACTGAAGCTTTCTTT; CDR3 protein: CASSLLQGANTEAFF; D gene: TRBD1; V gene: TRBV6-5; clone size: many; J gene: TRBJ1-1
CDR3 DNA: TGTGCCAGCAGTGAAATTTTCAGGGGCGGTCAGCCCCAGCATTTT; CDR3 protein: CASSEIFRGGQPQHF; D gene: NA; V gene: TRBV6-1; clone size: few; J gene: TRBJ1-5
CDR3 DNA: TGTGCCAGTAGCTGGACTCAGGGGGGACGGTCACCCCTCCACTTT; CDR3 protein: CASSWTQGGRSPLHF; D gene: TRBD1; V gene: TRBV19; clone size: many; J gene: TRBJ1-6
CDR3 DNA: TGTGCCAGCAGCCAAGTTACCTACGAGCAGTACTTC; CDR3 protein: CASSQVTYEQYF; D gene: NA; V gene: TRBV14; clone size: many; J gene: TRBJ2-7
CDR3 DNA: TGTGCCAGCAAAGGAAACGACGAGCAGTACTTC; CDR3 protein: CASKGNDEQYF; D gene: NA; V gene: TRBV6-1; clone size: NA; J gene: TRBJ2-7
CDR3 DNA: TGTGCCAGCAGCGGACGATTTTCTGGCGAGCAGTACTTC; CDR3 protein: CASSGRFSGEQYF; D gene: NA; V gene: TRBV12-3/TRBV12-4; clone size: many; J gene: TRBJ2-7
CDR3 DNA: TGTGCCAGCAGTACCTTTGCCGGGGAGCTGTTTTTT; CDR3 protein: CASSTFAGELFF; D gene: NA; V gene: TRBV7-2; clone size: many; J gene: TRBJ2-2
CDR3 DNA: TGTGCCAGCAGCGTAGCTCCAGGGGCGAACACTGAAGCTTTCTTT; CDR3 protein: CASSVAPGANTEAFF; D gene: NA; V gene: TRBV9; clone size: many; J gene: TRBJ1-1
CDR3 DNA: TGTGCCACCAGCAGTCCCCTCGTAGAGTCAGACCCCCACGAGCAGTACTTC; CDR3 protein: CATSSPLVESDPHEQYF; D gene: NA; V gene: TRBV15; clone size: many; J gene: TRBJ2-7
CDR3 DNA: TGTGCCAGCAGCCAAGGGGTACAGGGGAGCACCGGGGAGCTGTTTTTT; CDR3 protein: CASSQGVQGSTGELFF; D gene: TRBD1; V gene: TRBV4-2; clone size: many; J gene: TRBJ2-2
CDR3 DNA: TGTGCCAGCCTCGGGAGCGAGCAGTACTTC; CDR3 protein: CASLGSEQYF; D gene: NA; V gene: TRBV28; clone size: many; J gene: TRBJ2-7
CDR3 DNA: TGCAGCGTTGAAGACGGCAATCAGCCCCAGCATTTT; CDR3 protein: CSVEDGNQPQHF; D gene: NA; V gene: TRBV29-1; clone size: many; J gene: TRBJ1-5
CDR3 DNA: TGTGCCAGCAGCTCATGGACAGGGCCGGGTAGCAATCAGCCCCAGCATTTT; CDR3 protein: CASSSWTGPGSNQPQHF; D gene: TRBD1; V gene: TRBV7-8; clone size: many; J gene: TRBJ1-5
CDR3 DNA: TGTGCCAGCACAACAGGGGGAGGCACCGGGGAGCTGTTTTTT; CDR3 protein: CASTTGGGTGELFF; D gene: TRBD1; V gene: TRBV27; clone size: many; J gene: TRBJ2-2